One sample yielded the 17 T cell receptor beta chains listed below, sequenced in a study of OX40 agonist ivuxolimab in advanced cancers. Libraries were constructed by the immunoSEQ multiplex PCR assay. In TCRdb, the immuneACCESS table is reduced to in-frame sequences with V and J assigned. These tables do not hold every clone; where another copy was compared, an unresolved V gene accounts for under half, and the others remain unexplained. The sample contains more than 80,000 clones, approximately 94% of them found a single time. The top ten constitute roughly 2.6% of the sample. Here the sequenced sample was CD4+ or CD8+ T cells sorted from blood, taken in a trial of the OX40 agonist ivuxolimab. The receptor source for this set is an adult with an advanced solid tumor such as melanoma, head and neck, liver or kidney cancer.

The chain combines TRBV19 with TRBJ2-1; 8 nucleotides agree with TRBD2. The CDR3 spans 16 residues. J lost 4 bases, V lost 2 bases, and 7 bases had no gene match. CDR1 is LNHDA and CDR2 is SQIVND in the germline V gene (reference sequence). CDR3 loop: CASSIRGGEGYNEQFF. In DNA form, the CDR3 reads TGTGCCAGTAGTATACGGGGGGGCGAGGGATACAATGAGCAGTTCTTC.

V is TRBV6-6 and J is TRBJ2-3; 8 nucleotides match TRBD2. The CDR3 has 16 residues. J lost 1 base, V lost 1 base, and 4 bases had no gene match. CDR1 and CDR2 from the germline V gene are MNHNY and SVGAGI (reference sequence). The CDR3 reads CASSYYQLAGTDTQYF. The CDR3 DNA reads TGTGCCAGCAGTTACTATCAACTAGCGGGCACAGATACGCAGTATTTT.

The chain employs TRBV19 and TRBJ1-5; D is unresolved. The CDR3 is 15 residues long. Trimming stripped 3 bases from V and 4 bases from J, with 13 bases between. In germline, CDR1 is LNHDA, CDR2 SQIVND (reference sequence). DNA for the CDR3: TGTGCCAGTAGTATTACTCACGCTGGGAATCAGCCCCAGCATTTT. Encoded protein: CASSITHAGNQPQHF.

The CDR3 is CASSATSGGARDGNNEQFF. The CDR3 region has the DNA TGTGCCAGCAGTGCGACTAGCGGGGGGGCCCGGGACGGCAACAATGAGCAGTTCTTC. J is TRBJ2-1 and V is TRBV27; 14 bases align to TRBD2. Trimming at V came to 5 bases and at J to 5 bases, leaving 14 bases not matched to a gene. Per germline, CDR1 MNHEY and CDR2 SMNVEV (reference sequence). The CDR3 sequence is 19 residues long.

The chain recombines TRBV27 with TRBJ2-1; 10 nucleotides match TRBD1. Trimming removed 6 bases from V and 10 bases from J; junction bases left unmatched: 3. The CDR3 totals 12 residues. CDR1 is MNHEY, CDR2 SMNVEV, per germline (reference sequence). For the CDR3, the DNA is TGTGCCAGCAGGGGGACAGGGGTCGAGCAGTTCTTC. Translated: CASRGTGVEQFF.

The chain carries TRBV9 and TRBJ1-1, with D perhaps TRBD1 (5 bases). The ends were cut back, 4 bases at V and 1 base at J, with 14 bases in the middle. There are 15 residues in the CDR3. Germline CDR1 reads SGDLS; CDR2 reads YYNGEE. CDR3 protein: CASSPRQSPNTEAFF. The CDR3 DNA sequence: TGTGCCAGCAGCCCACGACAGAGCCCGAACACTGAAGCTTTCTTT.

This clone was seen a single time. This rearrangement joins TRBV27 to TRBJ2-4; D possibly matches TRBD1 or TRBD2 (5 bases each). The CDR3 is 14 residues long. Germline CDR1 and CDR2: MNHEY and SMNVEV (reference sequence). The ends were cut back, 5 bases at V and 6 bases at J, with 14 bases in the middle. CDR3 nucleotide sequence: TGTGCCAGCAGTCCCACCGGGACGGCAAACATTCAGTACTTC. Translating it yields CASSPTGTANIQYF.

The rearrangement joins TRBV20-1 to TRBJ2-1, with D unclear. Germline CDR1 reads DFQATT; CDR2 reads SNEGSKA (reference sequence). V dropped 4 bases and J dropped 6 bases, with 7 bases sitting between them. This CDR3 has 11 residues. The DNA for the CDR3 is TGCAGTGCTAACTTCCCCAATGAGCAGTTCTTC. Its protein product is CSANFPNEQFF.

The V call is TRBV9, the J call TRBJ2-3; 8 bases fit TRBD2. The CDR3 covers 15 residues. Germline values: CDR1 SGDLS, CDR2 YYNGEE. With 4 bases clipped from V and 0 bases from J, the junction kept 4 bases outside the gene matches. The chain's CDR3 is CASSLSGTSTDTQYF. CDR3 coding DNA: TGTGCCAGCAGCCTTAGCGGGACGAGCACAGATACGCAGTATTTT.

In this sample, this clone turned up once. The chain links TRBV27 to TRBJ2-1; possible D gene TRBD2, 6 bases. Trimming removed 5 bases at V and 4 bases at J, with 15 bases between. The CDR3 consists of 15 residues. Germline assignment: CDR1 MNHEY and CDR2 SMNVEV (reference sequence). The DNA of the CDR3 is TGTGCCAGCAGTCCGGGACTCCTCTCGTACAATGAGCAGTTCTTC. Protein: CASSPGLLSYNEQFF.

The chain uses TRBV4-1 and TRBJ1-2, with a weak D call TRBD1 (5 bases). The CDR3 runs 13 residues. The V gene lost 0 bases and the J gene lost 6 bases, with 8 bases spanning the gap. Germline V CDR1 and CDR2: MGHRA, YSYEKL. CDR3 loop: CASSQEEGDGYTF. CDR3 in DNA: TGCGCCAGCAGCCAAGAGGAAGGGGATGGCTACACCTTC.

CDR3 protein: CASSLRPDSTYEQYF. CDR3 in DNA: TGTGCCAGCAGCTTAAGGCCGGACAGCACCTACGAGCAGTACTTC. The rearrangement uses TRBV7-2 and TRBJ2-7; tentatively, D is TRBD1 (6 bases). Germline loops: CDR1 SGHTA, CDR2 FQGNSA. This CDR3 region has 15 residues. V dropped 2 bases and J dropped 2 bases, with 13 bases sitting between them.

The V gene is TRBV19, the J gene TRBJ2-4; 7 bases map to TRBD2. The CDR3 sequence is 16 residues long. Per germline, CDR1 LNHDA and CDR2 SQIVND (reference sequence). V was clipped by 4 bases and J by 0 bases; unmatched bases: 6. CDR3 in DNA: TGTGCCAGTAGTACCCTAGCGGAACTAGCCAAAAACATTCAGTACTTC. Residues: CASSTLAELAKNIQYF.

V and J are TRBV10-1 and TRBJ1-5; D unclear. The ends were cut back, 3 bases at V and 0 bases at J, with 3 bases in the middle. The CDR3 length is 13 residues. In germline, CDR1 is WNHNN, CDR2 SYGVQD (reference sequence). Here the CDR3 DNA reads TGCGCCAGCAGTGATGGTAGCAATCAGCCCCAGCATTTT. Translating it yields CASSDGSNQPQHF.

CDR3 protein: CASSLIPSGMLDEQFF. The DNA of the CDR3 is TGTGCCAGCAGCTTAATCCCTAGCGGGATGTTGGATGAGCAGTTCTTC. The chain has TRBV7-3 and TRBJ2-1; TRBD2 matches 9 bases. Germline loops: CDR1 SGHTA, CDR2 FQGTGA. The CDR3 runs 16 residues. J gave up 8 bases and V 1 base, and 9 bases lay outside the gene matches.

The CDR3: CAIRGWSGELFF. In DNA, the CDR3 is TGTGCCATACGGGGGTGGTCCGGGGAGCTGTTTTTT. The chain carries TRBV19 and TRBJ2-2; possibly TRBD2 for D (6 bases). The V end was cut by 10 bases, the J end by 6 bases, with 12 bases between. The CDR3 runs 12 residues. Germline V gene lookup returns CDR1 LNHDA and CDR2 SQIVND (reference sequence).

The chain is built from TRBV15 and TRBJ2-1, with TRBD2 matching over 8 bases. The V gene end was trimmed by 0 bases and the J gene end by 4 bases; junction bases not matched to a gene: 2. The V gene's germline CDR1 is LNHNV and CDR2 YYDKDF (reference sequence). The CDR3 length is 15 residues. The CDR3 coding sequence is TGTGCCACCAGCAGAGACAGCGGGAGTTACAATGAGCAGTTCTTC. It codes for CATSRDSGSYNEQFF. Looking up the rest from reference TRBV15 and TRBJ2-1 gives the full variable domain: DAMVIQNPRYQVTQFGKPVTLSCSQTLNHNVMYWYQQKSSQAPKLLFHYYDKDFNNEADTPDNFQSRRPNTSFCFLDIRSPGLGDTAMYLCATSRDSGSYNEQFFGPGTRLTVL.